Below are 2 T cell receptor beta chains sequenced from a single sample in a study of T cell responses to AZD1222 COVID-19 vaccine. Repertoires were generated with immunoSEQ multiplex PCR, while TCRdb's copy carries only in-frame clones and drops some. The sample holds more than 95,000 clones, approximately 85% seen once. The input for sequencing was peripheral blood, taken on day 0 of MenACWY control vaccination. These receptors were taken from an adult in good health.

This chain uses TRBV7-2 with TRBJ2-3, with a possible D match to TRBD1 (5 bases). Trimming took 5 bases from V and 2 from J, leaving 11 bases between them. There are 14 residues in the CDR3. CDR1 and CDR2 from the germline V gene are SGHTA and FQGNSA. This CDR3 reads CASSTQGFTDTQYF. CDR3 nucleotide sequence: TGTGCCAGCAGCACGCAGGGATTCACAGATACGCAGTATTTT.

The V and J genes are TRBV9 and TRBJ1-4; 11 nucleotides match TRBD1. CDR1 is SGDLS and CDR2 is YYNGEE in the germline V gene. The CDR3 loop spans 15 amino acids. V trimming: 3 bases; J trimming: 8 bases; junction bases outside the gene matches: 6. CDR3 region: CASSAGQGASEKLFF. The CDR3 bases are TGTGCCAGCAGCGCCGGACAGGGGGCGAGCGAAAAACTGTTTTTT.